This T cell receptor beta chain is drawn from a study of glioma-infiltrating T cells. This clonotype was seen ten or more times. The V and J ends lost 6 bases and 4 bases respectively, with 15 bases between them. The CDR3 runs 14 residues. TCR alpha and beta CDR3 regions were amplified from RNA using iRepertoire nested multiplex PCR. Each CDR3 protein gets one entry after TCRdb re-called the multiplex PCR reads with MiXCR. The table shows approximately 110,000 distinct CDR3 sequences, with less than 30% occurring only once. The sequencing input was glioma tissue, nonneoplastic brain tissue, or PBMCs (not recorded which). The V call is TRBV12-3 or TRBV12-4, the J call TRBJ1-1; a possible D gene is TRBD1 (5 bases). This clonotype originated in a human donor with low-grade glioma or glioblastoma, undergoing nonglioma brain surgery, or in good health (not recorded which). As DNA, the CDR3 is TGTGCCAGCAGCCCCCCCAGGGTGGGCACTGAAGCTTTCTTT. Translation gives CASSPPRVGTEAFF.